The clone carrying this TCR beta chain turned up a few times. This sample was taken from a study of T-cell memory formation after mild COVID-19. CDR3 length: 14 amino acids. V lost 6 bases to trimming and J lost 4 bases, with 18 bases between them. Germline assignment: CDR1 DFQATT and CDR2 SNEGSKA (reference sequence). MiXCR was run by TCRdb on the 5' RACE reads, yielding one entry per CDR3 protein. The sample shows 300,000 to 350,000 distinct CDR3 sequences, about an eighth of them seen only once. The TCR was taken from a man aged 18 to 29 who had mild COVID-19 (a few samples of this study predate the infection). Cell type and time point are not known. Sequenced input: PBMCs or a T cell subset sorted from them (not recorded which). The chain joins TRBV20-1 to TRBJ2-5, with a possible D match to TRBD2 (6 bases). In DNA, the CDR3 is TGCAGTGCGCGCCGGACTACGGGCGCAGAGACCCAGTACTTC. It yields the protein CSARRTTGAETQYF.